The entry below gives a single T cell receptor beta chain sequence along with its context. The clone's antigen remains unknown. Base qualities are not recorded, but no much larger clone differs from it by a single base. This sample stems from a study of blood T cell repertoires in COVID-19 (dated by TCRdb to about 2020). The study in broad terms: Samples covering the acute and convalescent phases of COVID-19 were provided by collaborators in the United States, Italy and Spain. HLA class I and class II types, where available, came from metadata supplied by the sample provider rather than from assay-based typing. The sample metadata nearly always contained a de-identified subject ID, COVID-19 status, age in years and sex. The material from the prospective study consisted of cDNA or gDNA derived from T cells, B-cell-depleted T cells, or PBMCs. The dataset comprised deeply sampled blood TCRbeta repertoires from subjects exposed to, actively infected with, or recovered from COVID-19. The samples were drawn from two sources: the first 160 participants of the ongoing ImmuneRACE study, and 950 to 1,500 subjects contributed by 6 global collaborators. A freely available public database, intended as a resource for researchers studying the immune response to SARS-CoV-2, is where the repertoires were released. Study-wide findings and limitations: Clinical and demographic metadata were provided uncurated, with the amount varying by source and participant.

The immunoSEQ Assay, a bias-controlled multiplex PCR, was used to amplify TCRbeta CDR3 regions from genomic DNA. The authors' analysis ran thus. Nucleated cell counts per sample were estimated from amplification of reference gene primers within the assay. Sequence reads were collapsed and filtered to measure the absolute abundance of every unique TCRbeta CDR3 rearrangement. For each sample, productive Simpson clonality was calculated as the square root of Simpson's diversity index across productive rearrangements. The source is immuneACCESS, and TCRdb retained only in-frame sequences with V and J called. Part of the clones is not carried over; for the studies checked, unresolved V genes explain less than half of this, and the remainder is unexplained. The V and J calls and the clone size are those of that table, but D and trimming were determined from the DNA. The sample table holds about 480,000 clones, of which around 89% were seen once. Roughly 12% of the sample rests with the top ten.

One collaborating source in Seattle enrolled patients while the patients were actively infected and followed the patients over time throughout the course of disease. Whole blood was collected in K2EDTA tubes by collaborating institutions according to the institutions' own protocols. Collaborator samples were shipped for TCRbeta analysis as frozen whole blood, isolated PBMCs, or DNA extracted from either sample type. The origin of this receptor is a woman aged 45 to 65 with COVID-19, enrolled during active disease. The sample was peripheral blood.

The DNA reads as follows: TGTGCCAGCAGTTTTACTAGCGGGGGGGATACGCAGTATTTT. This codes for CASSFTSGGDTQYF. This receptor chain uses TRBV27 and TRBJ2-3, and 12 bases in between align with TRBD2. From the germline V gene (reference sequence), CDR1 is MNHEY and CDR2 is SMNVEV. From the cysteine through the phenylalanine, the CDR3 covers 14 amino acids. Just the 42-base CDR3 DNA is kept, in frame starting at base 1. V is trimmed back by 3 bases and J by 6 bases, and the junction contains 1 base that no gene match accounts for.